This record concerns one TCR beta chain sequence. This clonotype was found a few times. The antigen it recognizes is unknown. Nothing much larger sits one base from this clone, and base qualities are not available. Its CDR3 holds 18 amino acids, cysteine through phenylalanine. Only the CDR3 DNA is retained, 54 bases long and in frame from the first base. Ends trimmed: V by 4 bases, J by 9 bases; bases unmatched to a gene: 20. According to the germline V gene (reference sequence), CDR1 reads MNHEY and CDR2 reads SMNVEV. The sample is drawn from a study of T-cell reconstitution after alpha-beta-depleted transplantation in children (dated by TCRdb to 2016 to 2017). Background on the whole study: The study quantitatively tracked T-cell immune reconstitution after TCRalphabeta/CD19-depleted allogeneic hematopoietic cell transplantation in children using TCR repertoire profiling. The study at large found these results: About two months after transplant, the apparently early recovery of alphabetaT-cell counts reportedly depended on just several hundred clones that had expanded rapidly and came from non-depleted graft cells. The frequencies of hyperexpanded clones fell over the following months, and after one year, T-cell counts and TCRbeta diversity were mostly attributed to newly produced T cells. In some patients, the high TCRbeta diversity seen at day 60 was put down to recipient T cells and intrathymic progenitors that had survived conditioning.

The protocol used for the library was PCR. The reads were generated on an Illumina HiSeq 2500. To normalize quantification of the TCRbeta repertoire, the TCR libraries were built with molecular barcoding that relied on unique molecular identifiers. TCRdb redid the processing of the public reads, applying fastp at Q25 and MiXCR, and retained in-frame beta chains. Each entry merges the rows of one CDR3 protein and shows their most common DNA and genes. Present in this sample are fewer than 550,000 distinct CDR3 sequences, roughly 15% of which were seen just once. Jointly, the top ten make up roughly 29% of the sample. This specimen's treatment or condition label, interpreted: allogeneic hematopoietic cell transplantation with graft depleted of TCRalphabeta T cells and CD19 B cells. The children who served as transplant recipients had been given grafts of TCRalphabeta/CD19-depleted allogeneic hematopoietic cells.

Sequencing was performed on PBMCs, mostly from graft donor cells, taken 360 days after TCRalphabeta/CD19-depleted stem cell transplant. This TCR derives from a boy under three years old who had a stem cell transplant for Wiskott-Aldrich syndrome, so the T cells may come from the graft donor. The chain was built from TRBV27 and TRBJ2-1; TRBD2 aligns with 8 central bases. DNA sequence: TGTGCCAGCAGTTCCCCGAAATCGAGTAGCGGGGTCGGAGGTGAGCAGTTCTTC. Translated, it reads CASSSPKSSSGVGGEQFF.